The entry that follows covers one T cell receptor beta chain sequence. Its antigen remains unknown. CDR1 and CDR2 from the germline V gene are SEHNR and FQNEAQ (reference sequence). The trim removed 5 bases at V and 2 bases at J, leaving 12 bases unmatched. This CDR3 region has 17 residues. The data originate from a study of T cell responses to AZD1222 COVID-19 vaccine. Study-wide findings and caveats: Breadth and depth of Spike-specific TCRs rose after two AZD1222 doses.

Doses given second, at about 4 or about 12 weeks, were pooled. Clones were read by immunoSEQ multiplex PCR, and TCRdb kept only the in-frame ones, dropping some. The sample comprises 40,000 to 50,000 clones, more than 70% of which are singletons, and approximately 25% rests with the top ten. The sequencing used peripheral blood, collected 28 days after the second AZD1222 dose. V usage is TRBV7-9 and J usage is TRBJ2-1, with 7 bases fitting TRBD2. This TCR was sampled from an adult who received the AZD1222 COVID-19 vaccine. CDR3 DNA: TGTGCCAGCAGCCCCCCCCGCAGGGAGGGCACCTACAATGAGCAGTTCTTC. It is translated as CASSPPRREGTYNEQFF.